The source of this T cell receptor beta chain is a study of T cells after yellow fever vaccination. Many counts were recorded for this clonotype. Template switching by 5'RACE produced TCR cDNA, adding a universal primer site and UMIs. TCRdb analysed the 5' RACE reads with MiXCR anew, one entry per CDR3 protein. There are some 30,000 distinct CDR3 sequences in the sample; 3.5% to 5% occur only once, and roughly half lies in the top ten. Source: CD8+ T cells sorted from PBMCs, taken 5 days after the yellow fever booster vaccination. This clonotype originated in a man aged 30 to 39 who received the YFV17D yellow fever vaccine.

The CDR3 loop reads CASSNLRHTEAFF. CDR3 in DNA: TGTGCCAGTAGTAATTTACGGCACACTGAAGCTTTCTTT. The chain combines TRBV19 with TRBJ1-1; D ambiguous. CDR1 and CDR2 (germline): LNHDA, SQIVND (reference sequence). The ends were cut back, 4 bases at V and 3 bases at J, with 9 bases in the middle. CDR3 length equals 13 residues.